These 24 T cell receptor beta chains originate from one sample sequenced in a study of cytomegalovirus exposure and HLA in healthy donors. Both 60 Vbeta primers and 13 Jbeta primers went into the PCR. Assay: immunoSEQ multiplex PCR; the TCRdb copy retains only in-frame clones and omits some. Counted here are roughly 160,000 clones, around 85% occurring once; the ten biggest clones make up 4.3%. The sample consisted of PBMCs. The receptors here all came from a man aged 40-55 years in good health and CMV-seronegative.

The V and J genes are TRBV5-1 and TRBJ2-5, with 9 bases matching TRBD1. The CDR3 contains 16 residues. Germline values: CDR1 SGHRS, CDR2 YFSETQ. Unmatched junction bases numbered 9, after V lost 4 bases and J lost 2 bases. CDR3 amino acids: CASSTGTGSYQETQYF. The CDR3 coding sequence is TGCGCCAGCAGCACCGGGACAGGGTCGTATCAAGAGACCCAGTACTTC.

In its sample, this clone was seen a few times. The chain has TRBV18 and TRBJ2-7; 7 bases are a match to TRBD1. J was trimmed by 5 bases and V by 3 bases; bases with no gene match: 7. The germline V gene has CDR1 KGHSH and CDR2 LQKENI. CDR3 length equals 14 residues. CDR3 coding DNA: TGTGCCAGCTCACCCTCGGCACAGGGGAACGAGCAGTACTTC. Translation: CASSPSAQGNEQYF.

This chain joins TRBV6-5 and TRBJ2-5; D perhaps matches TRBD2 (6 bases). This CDR3 contains 13 residues. Germline V lookup: CDR1 MNHEY, CDR2 SVGAGI. Trimming pared 5 bases from V and 1 base from J, leaving 8 bases between. Here the CDR3 DNA reads TGTGCCAGCAGTCGGGAGTTCCAAGAGACCCAGTACTTC. Amino acids: CASSREFQETQYF.

V is TRBV7-8 and J is TRBJ1-2; perhaps TRBD1 as D (6 bases). Germline loops: CDR1 SGHVS, CDR2 FQNEAQ. This CDR3 has 14 amino acids. The V gene lost 5 bases and the J gene lost 4 bases, with 14 bases spanning the gap. The CDR3 DNA is TGTGCCAGCAGCGCACATACAGGGTTCTATGGCTACACCTTC. Translating gives CASSAHTGFYGYTF.

V gene TRBV30 combines with J gene TRBJ1-2; D may be TRBD1 (6 bases). Trimming removed 2 bases at V and 2 bases at J, with 9 bases between. Germline loops: CDR1 GTSNPN, CDR2 SVGIG (reference sequence). The CDR3 is 13 amino acids. CDR3 in DNA: TGTGCCTGGAGTCCGGGACAAAACTATGGCTACACCTTC. Translation gives CAWSPGQNYGYTF.

The gene calls are TRBV13 and TRBJ2-4; D call uncertain. Germline V lookup: CDR1 PRHDT, CDR2 FYEKMQ (reference sequence). This CDR3 spans 14 amino acids. Trimming took 5 bases from V and 0 from J, leaving 8 bases between them. The CDR3 loop reads CASSDRLAKNIQYF. CDR3 bases: TGTGCCAGCAGCGATAGACTAGCCAAAAACATTCAGTACTTC.

About this clone itself: The sample carries other DNA sequences with the same CDR3. V gene TRBV4-3 combines with J gene TRBJ2-7; D unclear. The length of the CDR3 is 15 residues. CDR1 is LGHNA, CDR2 YSLEER, per germline. V lost 4 bases and J 1 base, leaving 14 bases between the germline ends. CDR3 sequence reads: CASSPLRGSSYEQYF. DNA of the CDR3: TGCGCCAGCAGCCCTTTGCGAGGCTCATCCTACGAGCAGTACTTC.

This clone has more than one count but fewer than ten. CDR3 DNA sequence: TGTGCCAGCAGTGATCTAGGACAGGGTCCTTACAATGAGCAGTTCTTC. Translation: CASSDLGQGPYNEQFF. V is TRBV25-1 and J is TRBJ2-1, with 8 positions matching TRBD1. With 3 bases clipped from V and 4 bases from J, the junction kept 8 bases outside the gene matches. The CDR3 contains 16 residues. Germline CDR1 reads MGHDK; CDR2 reads SYGVNS.

The chain carries TRBV6-1 and TRBJ2-7; the match to TRBD2 covers 8 bases. There are 15 residues in the CDR3. Germline CDR1 is MNHNS and CDR2 is SASEGT. V dropped 7 bases and J dropped 1; count of bases not matched to a gene: 9. The CDR3 coding sequence is TGTGCCAGCACGGGAGGGACGGAACTTTCCTACGAGCAGTACTTC. Its protein product is CASTGGTELSYEQYF.

A few counts support this clone. The chain is built from TRBV5-1 and TRBJ1-2; D remains ambiguous. The CDR3 has 12 residues. Germline CDR1 SGHRS, CDR2 YFSETQ. With 8 bases removed from V and 7 bases from J, the gap between germline ends came to 15 bases. CDR3 region: CARTGVLGGYTF. For the CDR3, the DNA is TGCGCCAGAACCGGGGTTCTGGGTGGCTACACCTTC.

The rearrangement uses TRBV7-9 and TRBJ2-7; 7 bases align to TRBD1. The ends lost 5 bases at V and 6 bases at J; junction bases unmatched: 10. Per germline, CDR1 SEHNR and CDR2 FQNEAQ (reference sequence). CDR3 size: 14 residues. CDR3 in amino acids: CASSPRQGFPEQYF. CDR3 nucleotides: TGTGCCAGCAGCCCAAGACAGGGATTCCCCGAGCAGTACTTC.

This clone was detected a few times. The chain couples TRBV27 to TRBJ2-7, with 8 bases aligning to TRBD2. With V trimmed by 5 bases and J by 3 bases, 12 bases remained unmatched. CDR3 size: 16 residues. CDR1 MNHEY and CDR2 SMNVEV come from the germline V gene (reference sequence). The CDR3 spells CASSRTAGAQNYEQYF. CDR3 in DNA: TGTGCCAGCAGTCGGACAGCGGGGGCCCAGAACTACGAGCAGTACTTC.

V is TRBV6-5 and J is TRBJ2-7; D is ambiguous. Germline loops: CDR1 MNHEY, CDR2 SVGAGI. V dropped 7 bases and J dropped 3 bases, with 13 bases sitting between them. This CDR3 is built from 13 residues. This chain's CDR3 is CASTKENYYEQYF. The CDR3 nucleotides read TGTGCCAGCACCAAAGAAAACTACTACGAGCAGTACTTC.

J is TRBJ2-7 and V is TRBV5-6; TRBD1 aligns across 7 bases. The CDR3 has 14 residues. Germline CDR1 is SGHDT and CDR2 is YYEEEE. Trimming took 2 bases from V and 2 from J; bases not matched to a gene: 4. In nucleotides, the CDR3 is TGTGCCAGCAGCTTTGGACAGGAGGCCTACGAGCAGTACTTC. Protein product: CASSFGQEAYEQYF.

J is TRBJ1-4 and V is TRBV5-6; D ambiguous. Germline CDR1 is SGHDT and CDR2 is YYEEEE. The CDR3 contains 12 residues. V lost 4 bases and J lost 8, with 9 bases in between. The CDR3 bases are TGTGCCAGCAGCCTACTTACCGAAAAACTGTTTTTT. Translation: CASSLLTEKLFF.

This sequence joins TRBV6-5 and TRBJ1-1; D possibly corresponds to TRBD1 (5 bases). Germline assignment: CDR1 MNHEY and CDR2 SVGAGI. This CDR3 comprises 14 residues. Trimming took off 1 base at V and 0 bases at J, with 6 bases between the two ends. The CDR3 loop reads CASSYLDMNTEAFF. The CDR3 bases are TGTGCCAGCAGTTACTTGGACATGAACACTGAAGCTTTCTTT.

The rearrangement uses TRBV12-5 and TRBJ2-3; the match to TRBD1 covers 7 bases. The CDR3 runs 14 residues. The J segment lost 1 base and the V segment lost 3 bases, leaving 1 base of the junction unmatched. Germline lookup yields CDR1 LGHNT and CDR2 FRNRAP. The CDR3 reads CASGFGQGTDTQYF. Here the CDR3 DNA reads TGTGCTAGTGGTTTTGGACAGGGCACAGATACGCAGTATTTT.

This rearrangement joins TRBV21-1 to TRBJ1-4; the table gives TRBD1 as D, unverified against the DNA. TRBV21-1 is listed as a pseudogene. This CDR3 has 18 amino acids. CDR3: CASSSSWPETATNEKLFF. In nucleotides, the CDR3 is TGTGCCAGCAGCTCCTCCTGGCCCGAGACAGCAACTAATGAAAAACTGTTTTTT.

This clone was seen just once. The chain has TRBV2 and TRBJ2-7; 8 positions agree with TRBD1. Germline trimming cut 6 bases from V and 4 bases from J; bases unmatched to any gene: 11. The CDR3 spans 15 residues. The V gene's germline CDR1 is SNHLY and CDR2 FYNNEI. For the CDR3, the DNA is TGTGCCAGCAGCCCGGTCCCGGACAGGGTTTACGAGCAGTACTTC. Protein product: CASSPVPDRVYEQYF.

The chain couples TRBV11-2 to TRBJ2-7; tentative D call: TRBD1 (5 bases). From germline, CDR1 is SGHAT and CDR2 FQNNGV. This CDR3 spans 16 amino acids. V dropped 0 bases and J dropped 1 base, with 13 bases sitting between them. The CDR3 bases are TGTGCCAGCAGCTTAGAGGTCAAGGGGATTTCCTACGAGCAGTACTTC. Translating gives CASSLEVKGISYEQYF.

V usage is TRBV7-9 and J usage is TRBJ2-7; no definite D call. This CDR3 has 13 residues. V was pared by 3 bases and J by 3 bases, with 9 bases between. Germline loops: CDR1 SEHNR, CDR2 FQNEAQ (reference sequence). CDR3 amino acids: CASSLGSIYEQYF. The CDR3 nucleotides read TGTGCCAGCAGCTTGGGCAGTATCTACGAGCAGTACTTC.

The chain employs TRBV15 and TRBJ2-3, with a tentative D call TRBD1 (6 bases). Between the trimmed V and J ends, which lost 2 bases and 2 bases, there was a span of 17 bases. CDR1 LNHNV and CDR2 YYDKDF come from the germline V gene (reference sequence). The CDR3 extends over 17 amino acids. CDR3 in DNA: TGTGCCACCAGCAGAACAAACAGGGTCAGCGACACAGATACGCAGTATTTT. Protein sequence: CATSRTNRVSDTDTQYF.

The chain employs TRBV7-9 and TRBJ2-7; TRBD2 is a possible D gene (6 bases). The CDR3 covers 16 residues. The V gene lost 4 bases and the J gene lost 1 base, with 17 bases spanning the gap. CDR1 is SEHNR and CDR2 is FQNEAQ in the germline V gene (reference sequence). The CDR3 loop is CASSYGLPGGSYEQYF. CDR3 nucleotides: TGTGCCAGCAGCTACGGACTCCCAGGAGGGTCCTACGAGCAGTACTTC. Variable domain in full (rest from reference TRBV7-9 and TRBJ2-7): DTGVSQNPRHKITKRGQNVTFRCDPISEHNRLYWYRQTLGQGPEFLTYFQNEAQLEKSRLLSDRFSAERPKGSFSTLEIQRTEQGDSAMYLCASSYGLPGGSYEQYFGPGTRLTVT.

This clone has a single count. The gene calls are TRBV6-6 and TRBJ2-2; D not certain. Between the trimmed V and J ends, which lost 2 bases and 2 bases, there was a span of 6 bases. This CDR3 contains 14 residues. Germline V CDR1 and CDR2: MNHNY, SVGAGI (reference sequence). The CDR3 is CASSYADNTGELFF. In DNA, the CDR3 is TGTGCCAGCAGTTACGCAGATAACACCGGGGAGCTGTTTTTT.